The rows below give T cell receptor beta chains drawn from one sample of a study of CD4 T cells in relation to SARS-CoV-2 and coronaviruses. TCRdb keeps only in-frame clones here, not all; method: immunoSEQ multiplex PCR. The sample comprises about 24,000 clones, about 75% of which are singletons, and over 10% rests with the top ten. No antigens are known for them. Input material: CD4+ T cells from PBMCs, cultured in vitro. These receptors were taken from a human donor in good health. CDR3s include the opening cysteine and the closing phenylalanine or tryptophan. The D gene is left open where the match is weak. Rows give clone size only sometimes, using once, few, many, or a class for an expanded clone.

d_call | clone_size | cdr3_length | j_call | v_call | cdr3_aa | cdr3_nt
TRBD1 | NA | 12 | TRBJ1-1 | TRBV28 | CASSPVTGRAFF | TGTGCCAGCAGTCCTGTGACAGGGCGAGCTTTCTTT
NA | once | 17 | TRBJ2-5 | TRBV2 | CASRLPPGGGGQETQYF | TGTGCCAGCAGGTTACCCCCCGGGGGCGGGGGTCAAGAGACCCAGTACTTC
NA | NA | 16 | TRBJ2-6 | TRBV19 | CASSTTGDSGANVLTF | TGTGCCAGTAGTACTACAGGAGACTCTGGGGCCAACGTCCTGACTTTC
TRBD2 | NA | 15 | TRBJ2-7 | TRBV28 | CASGGTSGDSYEQYF | TGTGCCAGCGGGGGGACTAGCGGGGACTCCTACGAGCAGTACTTC
NA | few | 13 | TRBJ1-1 | TRBV27 | CASSLMVDREAFF | TGTGCCAGCAGTTTAATGGTAGACAGAGAAGCTTTCTTT
NA | few | 14 | TRBJ1-5 | TRBV2 | CASRAGVSNQPQHF | TGTGCCAGCAGAGCGGGAGTGAGCAATCAGCCCCAGCATTTT
TRBD2 | NA | 16 | TRBJ2-1 | TRBV6-6 | CASSSTTSGRFEEQFF | TGTGCCAGCAGTTCTACAACTAGCGGGAGGTTTGAGGAGCAGTTCTTC
NA | NA | 13 | TRBJ1-2 | TRBV12-3/TRBV12-4 | CASSQTLNYGYTF | TGTGCCAGCAGCCAGACACTCAACTATGGCTACACCTTC
TRBD1 | NA | 17 | TRBJ2-7 | TRBV18 | CASSPIPTGTGGGEQYF | TGTGCCAGCTCACCCATACCAACCGGGACAGGGGGTGGGGAGCAGTACTTC
TRBD1 | NA | 17 | TRBJ2-2 | TRBV4-2 | CASSQDRGTGRTGELFF | TGTGCCAGCAGCCAAGATCGGGGGACAGGGAGGACCGGGGAGCTGTTTTTT
NA | NA | 13 | TRBJ1-2 | TRBV7-9 | CATLQTGFDGYTF | TGTGCCACCCTACAAACAGGTTTCGATGGCTACACCTTC
NA | NA | 15 | TRBJ1-4 | TRBV6-5 | CASRLDWTADEKLFF | TGTGCCAGCAGACTAGATTGGACAGCTGATGAAAAACTGTTTTTT
TRBD1 | NA | 14 | TRBJ2-2 | TRBV2 | CASSPNRGTGELFF | TGTGCCAGCAGTCCTAACAGGGGGACCGGGGAGCTGTTTTTT
NA | NA | 15 | TRBJ1-1 | TRBV5-8 | CASSSGSWGNTEAFF | TGTGCCAGCAGCTCCGGAAGCTGGGGGAACACTGAAGCTTTCTTT
NA | NA | 14 | TRBJ2-7 | TRBV10-3 | CAISGGSVSYEQYF | TGTGCCATCAGTGGAGGTTCTGTGTCCTACGAGCAGTACTTC
NA | NA | 15 | TRBJ2-7 | TRBV28 | CASSAWTPNNYEQYF | TGTGCCAGCAGTGCGTGGACTCCTAACAACTACGAGCAGTACTTC
NA | few | 14 | TRBJ1-5 | TRBV7-9 | CASSSDGGNQPQHF | TGTGCCAGCAGCTCGGACGGGGGCAATCAGCCCCAGCATTTT
TRBD1 | few | 13 | TRBJ1-1 | TRBV2 | CASRGQGGTEAFF | TGTGCCAGCAGGGGACAGGGTGGCACTGAAGCTTTCTTT
NA | NA | 15 | TRBJ2-1 | TRBV5-5 | CASSLLGQTYNEQFF | TGTGCCAGCAGCTTATTAGGACAGACGTACAATGAGCAGTTCTTC
NA | few | 13 | TRBJ2-1 | TRBV5-1 | CASSPGRSDEQFF | TGCGCCAGCAGCCCGGGACGGTCGGATGAGCAGTTCTTC
NA | NA | 14 | TRBJ1-1 | TRBV18 | CASSPPGTGTEAFF | TGTGCCAGCTCACCACCGGGGACGGGAACTGAAGCTTTCTTT
NA | NA | 12 | TRBJ2-7 | TRBV3-1/TRBV3-2 | CASSQGPYEQYF | TGTGCCAGCAGCCAAGGTCCCTACGAGCAGTACTTC
TRBD2 | NA | 14 | TRBJ2-7 | TRBV19 | CASSIQLAAYEQYF | TGTGCCAGTAGTATACAACTAGCGGCCTACGAGCAGTACTTC
TRBD1 | NA | 18 | TRBJ2-1 | TRBV24-1 | CATSDPKTGTAPYNEQFF | TGTGCCACCAGTGATCCTAAAACCGGGACAGCCCCCTACAATGAGCAGTTCTTC
NA | NA | 15 | TRBJ1-1 | TRBV10-3 | CATWTVEGMNTEAFF | TGTGCCACGTGGACAGTCGAGGGCATGAACACTGAAGCTTTCTTT
NA | NA | 16 | TRBJ2-2 | TRBV24-1 | CATSDTDRTNTGELFF | TGTGCCACCAGTGACACTGACAGAACGAACACCGGGGAGCTGTTTTTT
TRBD2 | few | 15 | TRBJ2-1 | TRBV5-4 | CASSLGAGGNNEQFF | TGTGCCAGCAGCTTGGGTGCGGGAGGAAACAATGAGCAGTTCTTC
TRBD1 | NA | 20 | TRBJ2-3 | TRBV30 | CAWSVPNKLGTGGFTDTQYF | TGTGCCTGGAGTGTACCGAATAAATTAGGGACAGGGGGCTTCACAGATACGCAGTATTTT
NA | NA | 15 | TRBJ1-6 | TRBV6-6 | CASSYGGAGNSPLHF | TGTGCCAGCAGTTACGGGGGGGCGGGTAATTCACCCCTCCACTTT
NA | NA | 13 | TRBJ2-3 | TRBV12-5 | CASGQNNRDTQYF | TGTGCTAGTGGTCAGAACAACCGAGATACGCAGTATTTT
TRBD1 | NA | 15 | TRBJ2-1 | TRBV7-8 | CASSLRDRGLNEQFF | TGTGCCAGCAGCCTCCGGGACAGGGGGCTCAATGAGCAGTTCTTC
NA | NA | 14 | TRBJ2-6 | TRBV30 | CAWSVGSGANVLTF | TGTGCCTGGAGTGTGGGGTCTGGGGCCAACGTCCTGACTTTC
TRBD1 | NA | 17 | TRBJ2-5 | TRBV7-8 | CASSPRDRGLSEETQYF | TGTGCCAGCAGCCCGAGGGACAGGGGGCTTTCGGAAGAGACCCAGTACTTC
NA | NA | 13 | TRBJ2-1 | TRBV11-3 | CASSPDWSNEQFF | TGTGCCAGCAGCCCGGACTGGTCCAATGAGCAGTTCTTC
TRBD2 | once | 17 | TRBJ2-3 | TRBV5-6 | CASSTLRAGGPSDTQYF | TGTGCCAGCAGCACGCTACGAGCGGGAGGGCCCTCAGATACGCAGTATTTT
TRBD1 | NA | 16 | TRBJ1-2 | TRBV5-1 | CASSSLGTGEEYGYTF | TGCGCCAGCAGCTCCCTCGGGACAGGGGAAGAATATGGCTACACCTTC
NA | NA | 16 | TRBJ2-3 | TRBV11-2 | CASSSKQVSGTDTQYF | TGTGCCAGCAGCTCCAAACAGGTGTCCGGGACAGATACGCAGTATTTT
NA | NA | 14 | TRBJ1-2 | TRBV5-6 | CASSFAWENYGYTF | TGTGCCAGCAGCTTCGCTTGGGAGAACTATGGCTACACCTTC
TRBD2 | NA | 16 | TRBJ2-5 | TRBV7-7 | CASSLGVGRRSQTQYF | TGTGCCAGCAGCTTAGGTGTCGGGAGGCGGAGTCAGACCCAGTACTTC
TRBD1 | NA | 16 | TRBJ1-2 | TRBV6-5 | CASSYWDRGVLEGYTF | TGTGCCAGCAGTTACTGGGACAGGGGTGTTTTGGAGGGCTACACCTTC
NA | NA | 11 | TRBJ1-1 | TRBV29-1 | CSVSGAYEAFF | TGCAGCGTCTCAGGGGCATATGAAGCTTTCTTT
NA | NA | 13 | TRBJ1-3 | TRBV5-6 | CASSPPSGNTIYF | TGTGCCAGCAGCCCCCCCTCTGGAAACACCATATATTTT
NA | NA | 11 | TRBJ2-7 | TRBV12-3/TRBV12-4 | CASSHGYEQYF | TGTGCCAGCAGTCACGGGTACGAGCAGTACTTC
TRBD1 | NA | 19 | TRBJ2-6 | TRBV3-1/TRBV3-2 | CASSQFGTGISSGANVLTF | TGTGCCAGCAGCCAATTCGGGACAGGTATTAGCTCTGGGGCCAACGTCCTGACTTTC
TRBD2 | NA | 15 | TRBJ2-1 | TRBV4-2 | CASTLAGGPYNEQFF | TGTGCCAGCACGCTAGCGGGGGGGCCCTACAATGAGCAGTTCTTC
NA | NA | 12 | TRBJ1-1 | TRBV3-1/TRBV3-2 | CASSQEGTEAFF | TGTGCCAGCAGCCAAGAGGGTACTGAAGCTTTCTTT
NA | NA | 16 | TRBJ2-6 | TRBV3-1/TRBV3-2 | CASSQAPGYGANVLTF | TGTGCCAGCAGCCAAGCTCCAGGTTATGGGGCCAACGTCCTGACTTTC
TRBD2 | NA | 14 | TRBJ2-5 | TRBV19 | CASSIGGSQETQYF | TGTGCCAGTAGTATAGGCGGGAGCCAAGAGACCCAGTACTTC
TRBD1 | NA | 18 | TRBJ2-5 | TRBV12-5 | CASGINYIGTGGQETQYF | TGTGCTAGTGGTATAAACTATATTGGGACAGGGGGCCAAGAGACCCAGTACTTC
NA | NA | 16 | TRBJ2-6 | TRBV6-5 | CASSYMGEAGANVLTF | TGTGCCAGCAGTTACATGGGTGAGGCTGGGGCCAACGTCCTGACTTTC